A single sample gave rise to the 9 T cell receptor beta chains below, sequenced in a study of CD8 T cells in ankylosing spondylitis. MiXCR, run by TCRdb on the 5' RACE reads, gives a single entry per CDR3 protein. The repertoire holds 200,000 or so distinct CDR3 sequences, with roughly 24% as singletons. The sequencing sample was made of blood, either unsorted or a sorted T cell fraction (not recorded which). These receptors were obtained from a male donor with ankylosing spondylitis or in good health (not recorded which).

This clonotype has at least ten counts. The CDR3 coding sequence is TGTGCCAGCAGCAGGGGGGAGACCCAGTACTTC. Its translation: CASSRGETQYF. V and J are TRBV28 and TRBJ2-5; TRBD1 matches 7 bases. Trimming removed 6 bases from V and 5 bases from J; junction bases left unmatched: 0. Germline assignment: CDR1 MDHEN and CDR2 SYDVKM. This CDR3 region has 11 residues.

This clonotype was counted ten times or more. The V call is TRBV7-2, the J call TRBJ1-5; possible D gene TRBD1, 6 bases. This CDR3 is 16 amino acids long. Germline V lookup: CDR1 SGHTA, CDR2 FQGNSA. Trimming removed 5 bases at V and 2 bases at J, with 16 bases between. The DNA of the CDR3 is TGTGCCAGCAGCCCCTCGATGGGGGCCGGCAATCAGCCCCAGCATTTT. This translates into CASSPSMGAGNQPQHF.

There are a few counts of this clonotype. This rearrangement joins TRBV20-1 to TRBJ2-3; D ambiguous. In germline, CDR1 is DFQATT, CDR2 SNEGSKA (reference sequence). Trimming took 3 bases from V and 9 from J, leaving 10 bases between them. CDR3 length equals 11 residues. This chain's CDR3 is CSASWPTTQYF. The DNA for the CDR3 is TGCAGTGCTAGTTGGCCGACAACGCAGTATTTT.

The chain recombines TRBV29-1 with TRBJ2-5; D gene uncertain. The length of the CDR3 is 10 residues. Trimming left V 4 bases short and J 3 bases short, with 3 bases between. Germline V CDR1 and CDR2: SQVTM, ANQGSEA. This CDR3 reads CSVAKETQYF. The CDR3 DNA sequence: TGCAGCGTTGCGAAAGAGACCCAGTACTTC. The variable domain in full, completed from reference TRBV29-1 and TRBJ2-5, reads SAVISQKPSRDICQRGTSLTIQCQVDSQVTMMFWYRQQPGQSLTLIATANQGSEATYESGFVIDKFPISRPNLTFSTLTVSNMSPEDSSIYLCSVAKETQYFGPGTRLLVL.

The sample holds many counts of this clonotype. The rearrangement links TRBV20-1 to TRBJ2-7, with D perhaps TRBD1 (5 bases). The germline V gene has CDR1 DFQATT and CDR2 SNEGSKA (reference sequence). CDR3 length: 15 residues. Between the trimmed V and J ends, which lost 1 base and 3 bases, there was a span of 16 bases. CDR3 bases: TGCAGTGCTAGAGGAGGCAGGGCTAGAGACTACGAGCAGTACTTC. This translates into CSARGGRARDYEQYF.

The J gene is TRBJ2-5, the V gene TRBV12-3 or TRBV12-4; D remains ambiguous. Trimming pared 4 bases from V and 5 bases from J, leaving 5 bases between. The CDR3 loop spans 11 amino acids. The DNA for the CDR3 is TGTGCCAGCAGTTCTTGGGAGACCCAGTACTTC. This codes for CASSSWETQYF.

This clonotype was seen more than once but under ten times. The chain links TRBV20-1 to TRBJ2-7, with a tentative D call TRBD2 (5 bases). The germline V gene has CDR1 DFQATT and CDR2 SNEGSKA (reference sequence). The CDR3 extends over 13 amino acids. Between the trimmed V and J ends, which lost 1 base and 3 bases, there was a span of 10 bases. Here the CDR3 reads CSARGISGYEQYF. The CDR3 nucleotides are TGCAGTGCTAGAGGGATCAGCGGCTACGAGCAGTACTTC.

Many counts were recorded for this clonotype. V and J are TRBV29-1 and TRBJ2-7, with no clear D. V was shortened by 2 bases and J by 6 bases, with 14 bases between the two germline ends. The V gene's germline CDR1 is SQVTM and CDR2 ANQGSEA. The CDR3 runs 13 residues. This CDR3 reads CSVELRWGSEQYF. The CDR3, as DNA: TGCAGCGTTGAACTCCGGTGGGGATCCGAGCAGTACTTC.

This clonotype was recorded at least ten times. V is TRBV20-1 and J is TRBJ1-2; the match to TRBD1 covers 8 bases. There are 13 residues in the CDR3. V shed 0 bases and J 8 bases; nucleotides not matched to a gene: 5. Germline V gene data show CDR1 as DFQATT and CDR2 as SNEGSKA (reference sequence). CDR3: CSARDPGGRGYTF. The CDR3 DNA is TGCAGTGCTAGAGACCCAGGGGGCAGAGGCTACACCTTC.